The 24 T cell receptor beta chains reported below all come from one sample, sequenced in a study of beta chain features in type 1 diabetes. The sequenced template was cDNA made from the entire isolated RNA. Some clones are missing from TCRdb's copy, which holds only in-frame ones; the method was immunoSEQ multiplex PCR. The sample holds 110,000 to 150,000 clones; less than 9% are singletons and the top ten take under 1.5%. Sample: central memory CD4+ T cells from blood. Every receptor here comes from a woman between 25 and 40 years old in good health.

This clone was observed a handful of times. V gene TRBV28 combines with J gene TRBJ2-7; D ambiguous. Trimming removed 11 bases from V and 2 bases from J, with 7 bases in between. Germline V gene sequence: CDR1 MDHEN, CDR2 SYDVKM. The CDR3 is 10 amino acids. CDR3 sequence (DNA): TGTGCCTGCGGAGCCTACGAGCAGTACTTC. It yields the protein CACGAYEQYF.

This clone was detected a few times. The chain has TRBV28 and TRBJ1-2; 9 nucleotides match TRBD1. CDR3 size: 14 residues. CDR1 is MDHEN, CDR2 SYDVKM, per germline. The ends lost 6 bases at V and 4 bases at J; junction bases unmatched: 6. CDR3: CASRGTGSSYGYTF. The CDR3 DNA sequence: TGTGCCAGCAGGGGGACAGGGAGTAGCTATGGCTACACCTTC.

This clone has only a few counts. J is TRBJ2-1 and V is TRBV7-3, with no clear D. This CDR3 has 13 residues. Trimming removed 3 bases from V and 9 bases from J, with 12 bases in between. The germline V gene has CDR1 SGHTA and CDR2 FQGTGA. The CDR3 region is CASSFDLLSEQFF. DNA for the CDR3: TGTGCCAGCAGCTTTGATCTTCTTAGTGAGCAGTTCTTC.

There are a few counts of this clone. The chain joins TRBV7-3 to TRBJ2-2; 9 nucleotides align to TRBD1. The V gene end was trimmed by 5 bases and the J gene end by 6 bases; junction bases not matched to a gene: 7. The CDR3 is made up of 15 amino acids. Germline V gene sequence: CDR1 SGHTA, CDR2 FQGTGA. CDR3 amino acids: CASSPGTGFAGELFF. The CDR3 DNA reads TGTGCCAGCAGCCCCGGGACAGGGTTTGCCGGGGAGCTGTTTTTT.

The rearrangement uses TRBV10-3 and TRBJ2-7; TRBD2 matches at 9 bases. The CDR3 is made up of 16 amino acids. After removal of 0 bases from V and 4 bases from J, the junction contained 7 bases not matched to a gene. In germline, CDR1 is ENHRY, CDR2 SYGVKD. The CDR3 loop is CAISESASGVNYEQYF. CDR3 coding DNA: TGTGCCATCAGTGAGTCGGCTAGCGGGGTGAATTACGAGCAGTACTTC.

This clone has a count of ten or more. The chain's CDR3 is CASSEGQHTDTQYF. CDR3 DNA sequence: TGCGCCAGCAGCGAGGGACAGCACACAGATACGCAGTATTTT. The chain recombines TRBV5-1 with TRBJ2-3; TRBD1 agrees at 7 bases. J was trimmed by 2 bases and V by 4 bases; bases with no gene match: 4. Germline V gives CDR1 SGHRS, CDR2 YFSETQ. CDR3 size: 14 residues.

The CDR3 DNA sequence: TGTGCCAGCAGTTCGGGGGGGGCCTTCAATCAGCCCCAGCATTTT. Translation gives CASSSGGAFNQPQHF. V is TRBV27 and J is TRBJ1-5; a possible D gene is TRBD1 (6 bases). This CDR3 is built from 15 residues. Germline V CDR1 and CDR2: MNHEY, SMNVEV (reference sequence). Trimming removed 4 bases at V and 3 bases at J, with 13 bases between.

This clone was recorded a few times. The chain links TRBV7-2 to TRBJ2-2, with a tentative D call TRBD2 (6 bases). The CDR3 sequence is 16 residues long. CDR1 is SGHTA, CDR2 FQGNSA, per germline. Trimming shortened V by 3 bases and J by 0 bases, and 11 bases separated the two germline ends. The CDR3 bases are TGTGCCAGCAGCTTTGGCGGGAACGCGAACACCGGGGAGCTGTTTTTT. This translates into CASSFGGNANTGELFF.

A few counts support this clone. The chain joins TRBV5-1 to TRBJ2-1; TRBD2 matches at 14 bases. This CDR3 contains 17 residues. V lost 4 bases, J lost 1 base, and 4 bases stayed unmatched. Per the germline V gene, CDR1 is SGHRS and CDR2 is YFSETQ. CDR3 in amino acids: CASSGTSGRTSYNEQFF. CDR3 DNA: TGCGCCAGCAGCGGGACTAGCGGGAGAACATCCTACAATGAGCAGTTCTTC.

Only a few counts were recorded for this clone. The rearrangement links TRBV30 to TRBJ2-5, with 7 bases that match TRBD2. V shed 2 bases, J shed 4 bases, and the junction held 13 bases outside the gene matches. The CDR3 is 16 residues long. The germline V gene encodes CDR1 GTSNPN and CDR2 SVGIG (reference sequence). The CDR3 region has the DNA TGTGCCTGGAGTCATACGGGAGGCGCGGGGAGAGAGACCCAGTACTTC. This gives the protein CAWSHTGGAGRETQYF.

This clone has a count of ten or more. The V call is TRBV10-3, the J call TRBJ1-2, with 10 bases identical to TRBD1. From germline, CDR1 is ENHRY and CDR2 SYGVKD. Trimming took 6 bases from V and 8 from J; bases not matched to a gene: 9. This CDR3 is 14 amino acids long. The CDR3 nucleotides are TGTGCCATCAGAACCTCCGGGACAGGGGACGGCTACACCTTC. Its protein is CAIRTSGTGDGYTF.

V usage is TRBV6-1 and J usage is TRBJ2-7; D possibly corresponds to TRBD2 (5 bases). The CDR3 spans 14 residues. Looked up from germline, CDR1 is MNHNS and CDR2 is SASEGT. Trimming shortened V by 4 bases and J by 4 bases, and 14 bases separated the two germline ends. The CDR3 region has the DNA TGTGCCAGCAGTGGCCGGGGAGACTGGTACGAGCAGTACTTC. The encoded protein is CASSGRGDWYEQYF.

V is TRBV2 and J is TRBJ2-5; no definite D call. The V end was cut by 7 bases, the J end by 3 bases, with 6 bases between. This CDR3 has 11 residues. Germline V CDR1 and CDR2: SNHLY, FYNNEI. DNA of the CDR3: TGTGCCAGCACTGCAGAAGAGACCCAGTACTTC. This translates into CASTAEETQYF.

This clone was counted many times. The chain has TRBV14 and TRBJ2-5; D unresolved. The germline V and J ends were trimmed by 2 bases and 2 bases, with 6 bases remaining between them. The CDR3 is 13 residues long. Germline V gene sequence: CDR1 SGHDN, CDR2 FVKESK. CDR3 protein: CASSQNGQETQYF. Here the CDR3 DNA reads TGTGCCAGCAGCCAAAACGGTCAAGAGACCCAGTACTTC.

This clone turned up a few times. The chain uses TRBV11-1 and TRBJ2-7, with a weak D call TRBD2 (5 bases). The CDR3 runs to 15 residues. The germline V gene encodes CDR1 SGHAT and CDR2 FQDESV (reference sequence). V was pared by 4 bases and J by 5 bases, with 18 bases between. The CDR3 DNA sequence: TGTGCCAGCAGCTCGAGCCTAACTAGAGCCCACGAGCAGTACTTC. It encodes CASSSSLTRAHEQYF.

This clone has ten or more counts. The CDR3 DNA sequence: TGTGCCAGCAGAGACAGCTCTGGGGCCAACGTCCTGACTTTC. Its translation: CASRDSSGANVLTF. The chain employs TRBV6-5 and TRBJ2-6, with D perhaps TRBD1 (5 bases). Trimming stripped 6 bases from V and 0 bases from J, with 6 bases between. Looked up from germline, CDR1 is MNHEY and CDR2 is SVGAGI. CDR3 length equals 14 residues.

This clone has at least ten counts. The chain recombines TRBV28 with TRBJ2-5; D not resolved. The CDR3 runs to 13 residues. From germline, CDR1 is MDHEN and CDR2 SYDVKM. Between the trimmed V and J ends, which lost 4 bases and 5 bases, there was a span of 11 bases. CDR3 sequence: CASSSQLRETQYF. CDR3 coding DNA: TGTGCCAGCAGTTCCCAGCTGAGGGAGACCCAGTACTTC. Together with reference TRBV28 and TRBJ2-5, the CDR3 gives the full variable domain: DVKVTQSSRYLVKRTGEKVFLECVQDMDHENMFWYRQDPGLGLRLIYFSYDVKMKEKGDIPEGYSVSREKKERFSLILESASTNQTSMYLCASSSQLRETQYFGPGTRLLVL.

Ten or more counts support this clone. The V call is TRBV7-2, the J call TRBJ2-6, with 7 bases identical to TRBD1. CDR1 is SGHTA, CDR2 FQGNSA, per germline. The CDR3 consists of 16 residues. Trimming cost V 1 base and J 2 bases; bases outside gene matches: 2. CDR3 DNA sequence: TGTGCCAGCAGCTTAGTCGGGACAGCTGGGGCCAACGTCCTGACTTTC. It specifies CASSLVGTAGANVLTF.

The chain combines TRBV5-1 with TRBJ2-7; D perhaps matches TRBD1 (7 bases). This CDR3 comprises 15 residues. V was trimmed by 7 bases and J by 3 bases, leaving 20 bases between them. Germline values: CDR1 SGHRS, CDR2 YFSETQ. The CDR3 DNA sequence: TGCGCCAGCGCAAATCCAGGGGGAGGTTTCTACGAGCAGTACTTC. It translates to CASANPGGGFYEQYF.

This clone appeared a few times. This chain uses TRBV5-6 with TRBJ2-5; 10 bases align to TRBD1. The germline gives CDR1 SGHDT, CDR2 YYEEEE. The ends lost 4 bases at V and 4 bases at J; junction bases unmatched: 7. The CDR3 length is 15 residues. This CDR3 reads CASSPGTGARETQYF. CDR3 coding DNA: TGTGCCAGCAGCCCCGGGACAGGGGCAAGAGAGACCCAGTACTTC. The complete variable domain, with remaining parts taken from reference TRBV5-6 and TRBJ2-5, reads DAGVTQSPTHLIKTRGQQVTLRCSPKSGHDTVSWYQQALGQGPQFIFQYYEEEERQRGNFPDRFSGHQFPNYSSELNVNALLLGDSALYLCASSPGTGARETQYFGPGTRLLVL.

The gene calls are TRBV28 and TRBJ2-7, with 12 bases lining up with TRBD1. The CDR3 runs 16 residues. Germline lookup yields CDR1 MDHEN and CDR2 SYDVKM. Trimming cost V 5 bases and J 9 bases; bases outside gene matches: 14. As DNA, the CDR3 is TGTGCCAGCAGTCCCCGTTCCGGGACAGGGGGCGCAAGGCAGTACTTC. It codes for CASSPRSGTGGARQYF.

This clone was detected a few times. J is TRBJ2-7 and V is TRBV7-8; 15 bases match TRBD2. This CDR3 has 15 amino acids. Looked up from germline, CDR1 is SGHVS and CDR2 is FQNEAQ. Trimming took 5 bases from V and 6 from J; bases not matched to a gene: 5. The CDR3 is CASSLGTSGRREQYF. The CDR3 coding sequence is TGTGCCAGCAGCCTTGGGACTAGCGGGAGGCGCGAGCAGTACTTC.

The chain links TRBV18 to TRBJ1-5; D not certain. CDR3 length: 13 residues. V lost 3 bases, J lost 6 bases, and 9 bases lay in between. Germline CDR1 is KGHSH and CDR2 is LQKENI. The CDR3 nucleotides read TGTGCCAGCTCACCTAACGAGGGTCAGCCCCAGCATTTT. Protein product: CASSPNEGQPQHF.

CDR3 sequence (DNA): TGTGCCTGGAGTGTACAGGGTGATCAGCCCCAGCATTTT. Protein: CAWSVQGDQPQHF. The genes are TRBV30 and TRBJ1-5, with D perhaps matching TRBD1 (6 bases). The CDR3 totals 13 residues. Germline values: CDR1 GTSNPN, CDR2 SVGIG (reference sequence). The V end was cut by 0 bases, the J end by 5 bases, with 8 bases between.